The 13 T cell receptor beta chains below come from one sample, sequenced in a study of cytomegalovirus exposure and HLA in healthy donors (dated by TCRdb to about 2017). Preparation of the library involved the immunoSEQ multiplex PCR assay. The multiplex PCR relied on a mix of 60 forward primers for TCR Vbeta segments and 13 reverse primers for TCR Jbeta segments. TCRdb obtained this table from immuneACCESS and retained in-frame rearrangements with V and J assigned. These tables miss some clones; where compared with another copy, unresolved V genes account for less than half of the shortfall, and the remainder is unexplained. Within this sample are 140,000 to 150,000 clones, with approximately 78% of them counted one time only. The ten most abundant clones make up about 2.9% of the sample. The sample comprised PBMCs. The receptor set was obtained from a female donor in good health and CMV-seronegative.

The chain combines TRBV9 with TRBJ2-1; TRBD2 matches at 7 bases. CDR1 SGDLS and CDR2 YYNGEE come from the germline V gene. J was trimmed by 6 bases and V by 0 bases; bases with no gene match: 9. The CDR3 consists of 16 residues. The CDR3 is CASSVGGGTLINEQFF. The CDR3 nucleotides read TGTGCCAGCAGCGTAGGGGGAGGGACTCTTATCAATGAGCAGTTCTTC.

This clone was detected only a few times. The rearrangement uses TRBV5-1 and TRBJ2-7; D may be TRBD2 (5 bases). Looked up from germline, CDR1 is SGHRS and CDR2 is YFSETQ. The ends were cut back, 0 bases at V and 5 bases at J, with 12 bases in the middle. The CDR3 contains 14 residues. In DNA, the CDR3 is TGCGCCAGCAGCTTGGGGCTAGCCAGCCACGAGCAGTACTTC. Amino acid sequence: CASSLGLASHEQYF.

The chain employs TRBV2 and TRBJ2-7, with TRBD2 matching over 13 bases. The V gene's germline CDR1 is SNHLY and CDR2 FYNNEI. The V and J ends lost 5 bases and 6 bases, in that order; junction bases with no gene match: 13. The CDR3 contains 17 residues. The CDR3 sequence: CASSLRTSGSVRAEQYF. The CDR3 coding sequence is TGTGCCAGCAGTTTAAGGACTAGCGGGAGTGTCAGGGCCGAGCAGTACTTC.

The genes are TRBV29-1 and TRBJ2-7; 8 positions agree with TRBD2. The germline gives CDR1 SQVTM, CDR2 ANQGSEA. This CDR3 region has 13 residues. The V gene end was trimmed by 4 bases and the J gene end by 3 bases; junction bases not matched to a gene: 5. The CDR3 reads CSVVRLAGYEQYF. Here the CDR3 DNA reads TGCAGCGTTGTCCGGCTAGCGGGCTACGAGCAGTACTTC.

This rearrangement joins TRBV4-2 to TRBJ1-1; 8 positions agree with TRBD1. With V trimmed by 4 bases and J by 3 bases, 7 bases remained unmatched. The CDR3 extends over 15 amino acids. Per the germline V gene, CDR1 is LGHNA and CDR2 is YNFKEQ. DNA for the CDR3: TGTGCCAGCAGCCCACAGGGGGACAAGTACACTGAAGCTTTCTTT. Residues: CASSPQGDKYTEAFF.

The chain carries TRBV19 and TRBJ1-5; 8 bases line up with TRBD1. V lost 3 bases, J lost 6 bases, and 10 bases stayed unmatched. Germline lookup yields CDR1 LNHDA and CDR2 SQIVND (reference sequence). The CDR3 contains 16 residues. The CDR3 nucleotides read TGTGCCAGTAGTATCCAGGGGGCCCTCGGAACTCAGCCCCAGCATTTT. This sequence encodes CASSIQGALGTQPQHF.

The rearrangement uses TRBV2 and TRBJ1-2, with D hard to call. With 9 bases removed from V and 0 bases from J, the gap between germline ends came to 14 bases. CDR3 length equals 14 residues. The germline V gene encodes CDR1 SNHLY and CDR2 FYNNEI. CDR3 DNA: TGTGCCAGTGGGAGGGAGGCCACTAACTATGGCTACACCTTC. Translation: CASGREATNYGYTF.

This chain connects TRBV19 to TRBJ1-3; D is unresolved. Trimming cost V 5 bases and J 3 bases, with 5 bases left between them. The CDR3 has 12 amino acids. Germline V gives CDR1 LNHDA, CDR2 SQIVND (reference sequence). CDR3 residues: CASSFNGNTIYF. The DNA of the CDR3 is TGTGCCAGTAGTTTCAATGGAAACACCATATATTTT.

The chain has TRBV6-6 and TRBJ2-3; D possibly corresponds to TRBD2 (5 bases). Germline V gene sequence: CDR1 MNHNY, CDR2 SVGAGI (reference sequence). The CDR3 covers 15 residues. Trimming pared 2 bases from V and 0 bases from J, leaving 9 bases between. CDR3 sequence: CASSYDSGSTDTQYF. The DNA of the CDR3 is TGTGCCAGCAGTTACGACTCGGGGAGCACAGATACGCAGTATTTT.

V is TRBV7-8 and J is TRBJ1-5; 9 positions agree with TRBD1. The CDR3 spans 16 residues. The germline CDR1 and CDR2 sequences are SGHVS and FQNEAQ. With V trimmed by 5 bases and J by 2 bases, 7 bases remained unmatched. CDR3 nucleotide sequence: TGTGCCAGCAGCGCCGGGACAGGGAGAGGCAATCAGCCCCAGCATTTT. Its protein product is CASSAGTGRGNQPQHF.

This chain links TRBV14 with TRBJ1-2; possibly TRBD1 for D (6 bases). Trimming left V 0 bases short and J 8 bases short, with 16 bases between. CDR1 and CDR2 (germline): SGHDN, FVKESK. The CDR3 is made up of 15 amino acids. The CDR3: CASSQDGQPSRGYTF. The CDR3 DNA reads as TGTGCCAGCAGCCAAGACGGACAGCCTAGCCGGGGCTACACCTTC. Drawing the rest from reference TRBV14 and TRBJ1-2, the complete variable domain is EAGVTQFPSHSVIEKGQTVTLRCDPISGHDNLYWYRRVMGKEIKFLLHFVKESKQDESGMPNNRFLAERTGGTYSTLKVQPAELEDSGVYFCASSQDGQPSRGYTFGSGTRLTVV.

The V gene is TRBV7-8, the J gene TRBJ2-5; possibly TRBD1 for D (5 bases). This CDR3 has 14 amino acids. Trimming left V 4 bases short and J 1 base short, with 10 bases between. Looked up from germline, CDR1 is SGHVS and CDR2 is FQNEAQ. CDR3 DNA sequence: TGTGCCAGCAGCTCTAGACAGATCCAAGAGACCCAGTACTTC. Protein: CASSSRQIQETQYF.

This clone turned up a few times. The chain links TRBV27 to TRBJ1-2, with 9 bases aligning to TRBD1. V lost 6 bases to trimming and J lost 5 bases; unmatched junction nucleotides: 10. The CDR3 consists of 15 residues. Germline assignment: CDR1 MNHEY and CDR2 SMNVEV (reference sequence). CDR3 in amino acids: CASRALQGARYGYTF. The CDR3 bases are TGTGCCAGCAGGGCCCTACAGGGGGCGAGGTATGGCTACACCTTC.